Below, 4 T cell receptor beta chains from the same sample are listed, as sequenced in a study of neoadjuvant anti-PD-1 for oral cavity cancer. Only in-frame clones appear in the TCRdb table, and some are missing; sequencing was by immunoSEQ multiplex PCR. The data show 80,000 to 95,000 clones, approximately 80% seen once. The source material was PBMCs, sampled before nivolumab (anti-PD-1) treatment. The source of these receptors is a person aged 35-80 years with oral cavity squamous cell carcinoma.

The J gene is TRBJ2-7, the V gene TRBV10-3; either TRBD1 or TRBD2 may fit D (6 bases each). Trimming left V 0 bases short and J 3 bases short, with 15 bases between. CDR3 length: 16 residues. Germline lookup yields CDR1 ENHRY and CDR2 SYGVKD. CDR3 DNA sequence: TGTGCCATCAGTGAGTCGACTGGGGGGCGAGGCTACGAGCAGTACTTC. Translating gives CAISESTGGRGYEQYF.

This clone has just one count. The V and J genes are TRBV11-3 and TRBJ2-2; D perhaps matches TRBD1 (6 bases). The germline V gene encodes CDR1 SGHNT and CDR2 YENEEA. The CDR3 totals 14 residues. V was trimmed by 6 bases and J by 5 bases, leaving 13 bases between them. The CDR3 DNA sequence: TGTGCCAGCAGTTCCGTCACAGGGACCGGGGAGCTGTTTTTT. It translates to CASSSVTGTGELFF.

The V call is TRBV10-3, the J call TRBJ2-7; D not resolved. V was pared by 3 bases and J by 4 bases, with 7 bases between. CDR1 and CDR2 (germline): ENHRY, SYGVKD. This CDR3 is built from 12 residues. The CDR3 protein is CAISDSSYEQYF. The DNA for the CDR3 is TGTGCCATCAGTGACTCTTCGTACGAGCAGTACTTC.

J is TRBJ1-1 and V is TRBV5-1; D remains unclear. Germline CDR1 reads SGHRS; CDR2 reads YFSETQ. The germline V and J ends were trimmed by 6 bases and 3 bases, with 18 bases remaining between them. This CDR3 is built from 15 residues. The CDR3 region has the DNA TGCGCCAGCATGGCCGCGGGGAGGATGGACACTGAAGCTTTCTTT. Translation gives CASMAAGRMDTEAFF.